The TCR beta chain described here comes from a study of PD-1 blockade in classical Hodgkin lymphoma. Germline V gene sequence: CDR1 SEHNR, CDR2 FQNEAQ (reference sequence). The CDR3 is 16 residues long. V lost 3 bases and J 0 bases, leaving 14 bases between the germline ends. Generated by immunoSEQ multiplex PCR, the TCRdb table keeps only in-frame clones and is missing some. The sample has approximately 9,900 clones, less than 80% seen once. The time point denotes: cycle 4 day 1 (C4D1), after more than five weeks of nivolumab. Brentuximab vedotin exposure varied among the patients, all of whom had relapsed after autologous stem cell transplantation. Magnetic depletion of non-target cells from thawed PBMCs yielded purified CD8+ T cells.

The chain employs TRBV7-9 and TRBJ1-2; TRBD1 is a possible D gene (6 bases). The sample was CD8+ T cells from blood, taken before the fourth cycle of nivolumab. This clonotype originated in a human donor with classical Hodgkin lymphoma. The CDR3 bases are TGTGCCAGCAGCTTGGGACAACTACCTTCTAACTATGGCTACACCTTC. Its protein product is CASSLGQLPSNYGYTF.